The 31 T cell receptor beta chains presented below share a single source sample, sequenced in a study of response to subunit inactivated influenza vaccine. TCRdb recomputed calls from the RT-PCR reads with MiXCR, one row per CDR3 protein. The sample shows around 580,000 distinct CDR3 sequences, about 10% of them seen only once. The sample in question was PBMCs from blood, obtained on the day of vaccination. The receptors derive from a man aged 50 to 60 who received an inactivated influenza vaccine.

This clonotype was seen only a few times. The chain recombines TRBV20-1 with TRBJ2-7, with D unclear. The germline V and J ends were trimmed by 1 base and 3 bases, with 10 bases remaining between them. CDR1 and CDR2 (germline): DFQATT, SNEGSKA (reference sequence). This CDR3 comprises 13 residues. The CDR3 nucleotides are TGCAGTGCTAGAGGGGGAAGGGTCTACGAGCAGTACTTC. This gives the protein CSARGGRVYEQYF.

The V and J genes are TRBV7-8 and TRBJ2-2; the match to TRBD2 covers 7 bases. This CDR3 contains 17 residues. Per germline, CDR1 SGHVS and CDR2 FQNEAQ. The junction had 9 bases not matched to a gene; V was cut back by 2 bases and J by 3 bases. The CDR3 here is CASSLFYGGSYTGELFF. In DNA form, the CDR3 reads TGTGCCAGCAGCTTATTTTACGGGGGGTCTTACACCGGGGAGCTGTTTTTT. The whole variable domain, filled in from reference TRBV7-8 and TRBJ2-2, reads GAGVSQSPRYKVAKRGQDVALRCDPISGHVSLFWYQQALGQGPEFLTYFQNEAQLDKSGLPSDRFFAERPEGSVSTLKIQRTQQEDSAVYLCASSLFYGGSYTGELFFGEGSRLTVL.

In its sample, this clonotype was seen many times. The rearrangement links TRBV3-1 to TRBJ2-4; TRBD1 is a possible D gene (6 bases). This CDR3 comprises 15 residues. With 4 bases removed from V and 3 bases from J, the gap between germline ends came to 13 bases. Per germline, CDR1 LGHDT and CDR2 YNNKEL (reference sequence). Here the CDR3 reads CASSPGEGGKNIQYF. In nucleotides, the CDR3 is TGTGCCAGCAGCCCCGGGGAAGGGGGCAAAAACATTCAGTACTTC.

This chain uses TRBV10-3 with TRBJ2-3; TRBD2 agrees at 12 bases. The CDR3 extends over 14 amino acids. Looked up from germline, CDR1 is ENHRY and CDR2 is SYGVKD. Unmatched junction bases numbered 7, after V lost 10 bases and J lost 5 bases. DNA for the CDR3: TGTGCCACCAGACTAGCGGGAGTTGGAGATACGCAGTATTTT. This codes for CATRLAGVGDTQYF.

This clonotype was picked up a small number of times. The genes are TRBV29-1 and TRBJ2-7; 11 bases agree with TRBD2. From germline, CDR1 is SQVTM and CDR2 ANQGSEA. This CDR3 comprises 14 residues. Germline trimming cut 4 bases from V and 4 bases from J; bases unmatched to any gene: 6. The CDR3: CSVGIAGGPYEQYF. CDR3 DNA: TGCAGCGTTGGGATAGCGGGAGGGCCATACGAGCAGTACTTC.

This rearrangement joins TRBV2 to TRBJ2-7; the D is unclear. CDR3 length: 12 amino acids. CDR1 is SNHLY, CDR2 FYNNEI, per germline. V was trimmed by 6 bases and J by 7 bases, leaving 13 bases between them. CDR3 region: CASRGRLGEQYF. DNA for the CDR3: TGTGCCAGCAGAGGCAGGCTTGGGGAGCAGTACTTC. The full variable domain, in which reference TRBV2 and TRBJ2-7 provide the parts outside the CDR3, is EPEVTQTPSHQVTQMGQEVILRCVPISNHLYFYWYRQILGQKVEFLVSFYNNEISEKSEIFDDQFSVERPDGSNFTLKIRSTKLEDSAMYFCASRGRLGEQYFGPGTRLTVT.

This clonotype was counted a few times. The rearrangement uses TRBV12-3 or TRBV12-4 and TRBJ1-1; 8 nucleotides match TRBD1. V lost 6 bases, J lost 6 bases, and 9 bases stayed unmatched. The CDR3 spans 14 residues. The CDR3 sequence is CASSQTGANAEAFF. DNA for the CDR3: TGTGCCAGCAGCCAGACAGGGGCCAACGCTGAAGCTTTCTTT.

The V and J genes are TRBV30 and TRBJ2-7; D ambiguous. The germline V gene has CDR1 GTSNPN and CDR2 SVGIG (reference sequence). The V end was cut by 1 base, the J end by 5 bases, with 3 bases between. This CDR3 has 10 residues. This CDR3 reads CAWSGHEQYF. DNA of the CDR3: TGTGCCTGGAGTGGTCACGAGCAGTACTTC.

The chain combines TRBV20-1 with TRBJ2-7; perhaps TRBD1 as D (6 bases). Germline CDR1 DFQATT, CDR2 SNEGSKA (reference sequence). The ends were cut back, 5 bases at V and 0 bases at J, with 11 bases in the middle. This CDR3 is 13 amino acids long. CDR3 protein: CSARTVSSYEQYF. CDR3 nucleotide sequence: TGCAGTGCTCGGACAGTTAGCTCCTACGAGCAGTACTTC.

J is TRBJ2-3 and V is TRBV6-6; tentative D call: TRBD1 (5 bases). The CDR3 spans 12 residues. Trimming shortened V by 4 bases and J by 8 bases, and 10 bases separated the two germline ends. Germline CDR1 MNHNY, CDR2 SVGAGI (reference sequence). This CDR3 reads CASSSQGRTQYF. The CDR3 DNA reads as TGTGCCAGCAGTTCCCAGGGTCGTACGCAGTATTTT.

V and J are TRBV5-1 and TRBJ2-7, with 10 bases lining up with TRBD1. The germline CDR1 and CDR2 sequences are SGHRS and YFSETQ. J was trimmed by 5 bases and V by 0 bases; bases with no gene match: 8. The CDR3 is 16 amino acids. The DNA of the CDR3 is TGCGCCAGCAGCTTGGGTCCGGGACAGGGGATCAACGAGCAGTACTTC. It translates to CASSLGPGQGINEQYF.

The V call is TRBV3-1, the J call TRBJ2-7; 8 nucleotides align to TRBD1. The V segment lost 0 bases and the J segment 1 base; nucleotides outside the gene matches: 14. Germline V CDR1 and CDR2: LGHDT, YNNKEL (reference sequence). This CDR3 is built from 19 residues. The chain's CDR3 is CASSQEEWQGAFRSYEQYF. Here the CDR3 DNA reads TGTGCCAGCAGCCAAGAGGAGTGGCAGGGGGCCTTTAGATCCTACGAGCAGTACTTC.

In its sample, this clonotype was seen a few times. The chain joins TRBV5-1 to TRBJ1-6; D is undetermined. Germline loops: CDR1 SGHRS, CDR2 YFSETQ. V was clipped by 4 bases and J by 7 bases, with 9 bases between them. CDR3 length: 13 amino acids. In nucleotides, the CDR3 is TGCGCCAGCAGCCCGAAACCGAATTCACCCCTCCACTTT. Protein product: CASSPKPNSPLHF.

This clonotype was observed a handful of times. This chain connects TRBV28 to TRBJ1-2; no clear D. The germline CDR1 and CDR2 sequences are MDHEN and SYDVKM. This CDR3 is 14 amino acids long. V was clipped by 2 bases and J by 4 bases, with 11 bases between them. The CDR3: CASSLRGPTYGYTF. Written as DNA, the CDR3 is TGTGCCAGCAGTTTAAGAGGGCCGACCTATGGCTACACCTTC.

This clonotype was found a few times. The J gene is TRBJ1-5, the V gene TRBV12-3 or TRBV12-4; 8 bases map to TRBD1. CDR3 length equals 17 residues. Trimming removed 3 bases from V and 7 bases from J; junction bases left unmatched: 14. CDR3: CASSFDRGRGVEQPQHF. As DNA, the CDR3 is TGTGCCAGCAGTTTTGACAGGGGTAGGGGTGTGGAGCAGCCCCAGCATTTT.

This clonotype was detected only a few times. The chain couples TRBV10-3 to TRBJ1-5; unclear D gene. The CDR3 has 13 amino acids. V gave up 11 bases and J gave up 0 bases, with 11 bases separating them. Germline V lookup: CDR1 ENHRY, CDR2 SYGVKD. The CDR3 coding sequence is TGTGCCGCTACCTTCGATAGCAATCAGCCCCAGCATTTT. It is translated as CAATFDSNQPQHF.

This clonotype was counted ten times or more. The rearrangement uses TRBV3-1 and TRBJ2-7, with 8 nucleotides matching TRBD1. Trimming took 4 bases from V and 5 from J; bases not matched to a gene: 4. This CDR3 has 13 amino acids. Germline V gene lookup returns CDR1 LGHDT and CDR2 YNNKEL (reference sequence). CDR3 DNA: TGTGCCAGCAGCCTGGACAGGGTGGACGAGCAGTACTTC. Translated, it gives CASSLDRVDEQYF.

This clonotype was recorded a few times. The rearrangement links TRBV20-1 to TRBJ2-7, with D perhaps matching TRBD1 (6 bases). The germline gives CDR1 DFQATT, CDR2 SNEGSKA (reference sequence). V was pared by 3 bases and J by 1 base, with 13 bases between. CDR3 size: 14 residues. DNA of the CDR3: TGCAGTGCTAGTCCTGGGACACCGTCCTACGAGCAGTACTTC. This codes for CSASPGTPSYEQYF.

This clonotype was recorded a few times. The chain links TRBV19 to TRBJ2-3; D tentatively reads TRBD1 or TRBD2 (5 bases each). Deletions cut 7 bases from V and 6 bases from J, with 11 bases between. The germline V gene has CDR1 LNHDA and CDR2 SQIVND (reference sequence). The CDR3 is made up of 12 amino acids. The CDR3 reads CASTGTPDTQYF. CDR3 DNA: TGTGCCAGTACCGGGACCCCGGATACGCAGTATTTT.

A few counts support this clonotype. The gene calls are TRBV5-1 and TRBJ2-7, with a weak D call TRBD2 (5 bases). Trimming shortened V by 0 bases and J by 7 bases, and 8 bases separated the two germline ends. The CDR3 covers 12 residues. Germline assignment: CDR1 SGHRS and CDR2 YFSETQ. CDR3 DNA sequence: TGCGCCAGCAGCTTGGTTGGGGAGGAGCAGTACTTC. It codes for CASSLVGEEQYF. The full variable domain, with the rest looked up from reference TRBV5-1 and TRBJ2-7, is KAGVTQTPRYLIKTRGQQVTLSCSPISGHRSVSWYQQTPGQGLQFLFEYFSETQRNKGNFPGRFSGRQFSNSRSEMNVSTLELGDSALYLCASSLVGEEQYFGPGTRLTVT.

Only a few counts were recorded for this clonotype. The chain uses TRBV21-1 and TRBJ2-4; TRBD1 was called by the table and not checked on the DNA. TRBV21-1 represents a pseudogene. The CDR3 is made up of 19 amino acids. CDR3 nucleotides: TGTGCCAGCAGCAAAGTTAGGCCCCCAGGGGGCGCGACCAAAAACATTCAGTACTTC. Its protein is CASSKVRPPGGATKNIQYF.

This chain uses TRBV7-9 with TRBJ1-1; 8 nucleotides align to TRBD1. V was pared by 6 bases and J by 6 bases, with 9 bases of the junction left unmatched. Germline CDR1 reads SEHNR; CDR2 reads FQNEAQ (reference sequence). This CDR3 comprises 14 residues. The CDR3 coding sequence is TGTGCCAGCAGAAACCGACAGGGGAGCGCTGAAGCTTTCTTT. It translates to CASRNRQGSAEAFF.

The sample holds many counts of this clonotype. The genes are TRBV12-3 or TRBV12-4 and TRBJ2-1; 7 nucleotides match TRBD1. Trimming removed 6 bases from V and 8 bases from J; junction bases left unmatched: 13. CDR3 size: 15 residues. CDR3 sequence (DNA): TGTGCCAGCAGCTTAACAGGGGAGAGGTACCATGAGCAGTTCTTC. Protein product: CASSLTGERYHEQFF.

This clonotype showed up many times. This chain joins TRBV12-3 or TRBV12-4 and TRBJ2-7; 9 bases are shared with TRBD1. V gave up 6 bases and J gave up 5 bases; unmatched junction bases: 8. The CDR3 extends over 14 amino acids. The CDR3 loop reads CASRAGTGTNEQYF. CDR3 nucleotide sequence: TGTGCCAGCAGGGCCGGGACAGGGACCAACGAGCAGTACTTC.

In the case of this clonotype: An end of the junction differs from the germline gene, which may be a read error. The chain uses TRBV5-5 and TRBJ1-1; D is uncertain. The CDR3 runs 15 residues. The germline gives CDR1 SGHKS, CDR2 YYEKEE (reference sequence). The CDR3 region is CASSLQNRLNTEAFF. The CDR3 nucleotides are TGTGCCAGCAGCTTGCAAAATAGGCTGAACACTGAAGCCTTCTTT.

This clonotype was counted a few times. The V call is TRBV29-1, the J call TRBJ1-1; D not resolved. Germline lookup yields CDR1 SQVTM and CDR2 ANQGSEA. The CDR3 loop spans 12 amino acids. V was shortened by 4 bases and J by 2 bases, with 8 bases between the two germline ends. CDR3 sequence: CSVVVVNTEAFF. The CDR3 DNA reads as TGCAGCGTTGTGGTGGTAAACACTGAAGCTTTCTTT.

This clonotype was observed a few times. This chain connects TRBV5-1 to TRBJ2-1, with TRBD2 identical over 7 bases. The CDR3 has 17 amino acids. Germline V gives CDR1 SGHRS, CDR2 YFSETQ. Trimming cost V 3 bases and J 4 bases; bases outside gene matches: 13. The CDR3 DNA reads TGCGCCAGCAGCTGGCGTTCTTCGGGAGGCTCTTACAATGAGCAGTTCTTC. Translation: CASSWRSSGGSYNEQFF.

There are a few counts of this clonotype. The chain has TRBV20-1 and TRBJ2-3; the match to TRBD2 covers 8 bases. Trimming at V came to 2 bases and at J to 7 bases, leaving 5 bases not matched to a gene. Germline CDR1 reads DFQATT; CDR2 reads SNEGSKA (reference sequence). The CDR3 is 13 residues long. CDR3 sequence reads: CSARPGRANTQYF. CDR3 sequence (DNA): TGCAGTGCTAGACCCGGGAGGGCGAATACGCAGTATTTT.

The V call is TRBV6-1, the J call TRBJ1-5; D is possibly TRBD1 (6 bases). The CDR3 runs to 15 residues. Looked up from germline, CDR1 is MNHNS and CDR2 is SASEGT. Between the trimmed V and J ends, which lost 6 bases and 3 bases, there was a span of 15 bases. CDR3 sequence reads: CASRVTGLPNQPQHF. CDR3 bases: TGTGCCAGCAGGGTTACAGGGTTACCCAATCAGCCCCAGCATTTT.

Many counts were recorded for this clonotype. The J gene is TRBJ2-7, the V gene TRBV20-1, with 8 bases matching TRBD1. Germline values: CDR1 DFQATT, CDR2 SNEGSKA (reference sequence). V shed 7 bases, J shed 3 bases, and the junction held 20 bases outside the gene matches. The length of the CDR3 is 17 residues. The CDR3 reads CSVHSTTGQGNLYEQYF. The CDR3 coding sequence is TGCAGTGTTCACTCTACAACAGGACAGGGCAATCTCTACGAGCAGTACTTC.

This clonotype was recorded many times. V gene TRBV20-1 combines with J gene TRBJ2-7, with 7 nucleotides matching TRBD1. The V segment lost 2 bases and the J segment 0 bases; nucleotides outside the gene matches: 4. This CDR3 spans 14 amino acids. The germline gives CDR1 DFQATT, CDR2 SNEGSKA (reference sequence). The CDR3 region is CSARSDRDSYEQYF. As DNA, the CDR3 is TGCAGTGCTAGATCCGACAGGGACTCCTACGAGCAGTACTTC.